The 13 T cell receptor beta chains below were found in one sample sequenced in a study of radiation and T cells in renal cell carcinoma (dated by TCRdb to the early 2020s). Library generation was performed with the immunoSEQ multiplex PCR assay. Here the immuneACCESS table is served through TCRdb, limited to in-frame sequences with V and J called. Missing clones are a known gap in these copies; in checked studies unresolved V genes cover under half, and the rest lacks a known reason. Present in this sample are about 58,000 clones, around three quarters of which were seen just once. The top ten hold about 6.8% of the sample. In the paper's terms, the time point label means: blood 2 weeks post-SBRT. The treatment or condition label, as the study defines it: 15 Gy SBRT to primary tumor, nephrectomy 4 weeks later. The sample consisted of blood, taken from a patient whose treatment included radiotherapy and nephrectomy. Receptors were obtained from a man aged 60 to 69 with renal cell carcinoma.

The chain recombines TRBV7-9 with TRBJ2-1; D is tentatively TRBD1 or TRBD2 (6 bases each). Trimming shortened V by 5 bases and J by 6 bases, and 17 bases separated the two germline ends. The CDR3 has 15 residues. The germline CDR1 and CDR2 sequences are SEHNR and FQNEAQ (reference sequence). This chain's CDR3 is CASSPGGHVSNEQFF. DNA of the CDR3: TGTGCCAGCAGCCCCGGGGGACATGTATCCAATGAGCAGTTCTTC.

CDR3 residues: CASSYSGVHAEAFF. The CDR3 DNA sequence: TGTGCCAGCAGTTACTCAGGGGTCCATGCTGAAGCTTTCTTT. The chain carries TRBV6-5 and TRBJ1-1; D is possibly TRBD1 (5 bases). The CDR3 has 14 residues. Germline assignment: CDR1 MNHEY and CDR2 SVGAGI. V lost 0 bases and J lost 6, with 11 bases in between.

The chain employs TRBV6-5 and TRBJ1-3; the D gene is possibly TRBD1 (5 bases). CDR3 size: 15 residues. V was pared by 6 bases and J by 0 bases, with 12 bases between. Germline assignment: CDR1 MNHEY and CDR2 SVGAGI. The CDR3 DNA follows: TGTGCCAGCAGGAGGATGGGGGTCTCTGGAAACACCATATATTTT. It translates to CASRRMGVSGNTIYF.

The chain recombines TRBV4-1 with TRBJ2-7; D is uncertain. V lost 3 bases and J 1 base, leaving 7 bases between the germline ends. The length of the CDR3 is 13 residues. Germline CDR1 and CDR2: MGHRA and YSYEKL. The CDR3 DNA reads as TGCGCCAGCAGCCATCCCTTATCCTACGAGCAGTACTTC. It is translated as CASSHPLSYEQYF.

The chain joins TRBV19 to TRBJ1-2; TRBD1 might be the D (5 bases). Trimming cost V 5 bases and J 8 bases, with 21 bases left between them. The germline CDR1 and CDR2 sequences are LNHDA and SQIVND (reference sequence). The CDR3 length is 15 residues. The CDR3 nucleotides are TGTGCCAGTAGTGTTTTTTCAGGGATCTCCGGGGGCTACACCTTC. It translates to CASSVFSGISGGYTF.

The rearrangement uses TRBV6-5 and TRBJ2-2; 7 positions agree with TRBD2. The germline V gene encodes CDR1 MNHEY and CDR2 SVGAGI. CDR3 size: 15 residues. V was clipped by 5 bases and J by 7 bases; unmatched bases: 10. The CDR3 DNA reads TGTGCCAGCAGTAAGGGACTACGCCGCGACGGGGAGCTGTTTTTT. Its translation is CASSKGLRRDGELFF.

This CDR3 is CASSKTGAVQPQHF. The CDR3 nucleotides read TGTGCCAGCAGCAAGACAGGGGCGGTTCAGCCCCAGCATTTT. The chain is built from TRBV6-6 and TRBJ1-5; TRBD1 agrees at 8 bases. Germline trimming cut 6 bases from V and 6 bases from J; bases unmatched to any gene: 7. The CDR3 sequence is 14 residues long. CDR1 MNHNY and CDR2 SVGAGI come from the germline V gene (reference sequence).

The V call is TRBV9, the J call TRBJ2-1, with 14 positions matching TRBD2. J was trimmed by 7 bases and V by 3 bases; bases with no gene match: 9. CDR1 is SGDLS, CDR2 YYNGEE, per germline. The CDR3 is made up of 17 amino acids. The CDR3 nucleotides read TGTGCCAGCAGCGCCCCTGGACTAGCGGGGGGAATGAATGAGCAGTTCTTC. This gives the protein CASSAPGLAGGMNEQFF. Variable domain in full (rest from reference TRBV9 and TRBJ2-1): DSGVTQTPKHLITATGQRVTLRCSPRSGDLSVYWYQQSLDQGLQFLIQYYNGEERAKGNILERFSAQQFPDLHSELNLSSLELGDSALYFCASSAPGLAGGMNEQFFGPGTRLTVL.

This chain connects TRBV13 to TRBJ1-5; no firm D call. The CDR3 runs 14 residues. Germline CDR1 PRHDT, CDR2 FYEKMQ (reference sequence). The V gene lost 3 bases and the J gene lost 2 bases, with 8 bases spanning the gap. CDR3 DNA: TGTGCCAGCAGCTTTAAGGGTGGCAATCAGCCCCAGCATTTT. The encoded protein is CASSFKGGNQPQHF.

The rearrangement joins TRBV5-1 to TRBJ1-2; D gene ambiguous. The CDR3 runs 17 residues. Trimming took 4 bases from V and 3 from J, leaving 22 bases between them. Germline assignment: CDR1 SGHRS and CDR2 YFSETQ. CDR3 coding DNA: TGCGCCAGCAGCAGTGACCCCGGAGGTGCTCTGGACTATGGCTACACCTTC. Translation: CASSSDPGGALDYGYTF.

The genes are TRBV30 and TRBJ2-4; D is perhaps TRBD1 (6 bases). The germline gives CDR1 GTSNPN, CDR2 SVGIG (reference sequence). Trimming left V 4 bases short and J 11 bases short, with 12 bases between. The CDR3 covers 11 residues. Written as DNA, the CDR3 is TGTGCCTGGACAACAGGGCTTTTTCAGTACTTC. As protein: CAWTTGLFQYF. Filled out from reference TRBV30 and TRBJ2-4, the complete variable domain reads SQTIHQWPATLVQPVGSPLSLECTVEGTSNPNLYWYRQAAGRGLQLLFYSVGIGQISSEVPQNLSASRPQDRQFILSSKKLLLSDSGFYLCAWTTGLFQYFGAGTRLSVL.

The V gene is TRBV5-6, the J gene TRBJ2-4; tentatively, D is TRBD2 (6 bases). This CDR3 contains 15 residues. V lost 5 bases and J 12 bases, leaving 24 bases between the germline ends. Germline lookup yields CDR1 SGHDT and CDR2 YYEEEE. CDR3 region: CASSSGGGPVLTQYF. The CDR3 DNA is TGTGCCAGCAGTTCTGGGGGAGGCCCCGTCCTTACTCAGTACTTC.

The V call is TRBV10-2, the J call TRBJ1-2, with a weak D call TRBD1 (6 bases). The ends were cut back, 6 bases at V and 2 bases at J, with 16 bases in the middle. The germline gives CDR1 WSHSY, CDR2 SAAADI. CDR3 size: 15 residues. The CDR3 loop is CASRKQGMENYGYTF. CDR3 in DNA: TGCGCCAGCAGGAAACAGGGAATGGAAAACTATGGCTACACCTTC.